Sequencing of this T cell receptor beta chain was carried out in a study of tumor-infiltrating lymphocytes in oesophageal squamous cell carcinoma. CDR1 and CDR2 (germline): MNHNS, SASEGT. The CDR3 sequence is 14 residues long. TCRdb recomputed calls from the PCR reads with MiXCR, one row per CDR3 protein. The sample holds roughly 21,000 distinct CDR3 sequences; 30% to 40% are singletons and the top ten take less than 45%. This clonotype was observed many times. Mismatch with germline at one junction end may stem from a read error. The sequencing input was esophageal tumor tissue. V and J are TRBV6-1 and TRBJ1-2; no clear D. The origin of this receptor is a male donor with esophageal squamous cell carcinoma. The DNA of the CDR3 is TGTGCCAGCCCGACTATCTCGACCGATGTAGGCTTGGCCTTC. It specifies CASPTISTDVGLAF.